This TCR beta chain originates from a study of shared clonotypes between healthy human individuals. Germline CDR1 DFQATT, CDR2 SNEGSKA (reference sequence). There are 10 residues in the CDR3. Points on this clone: The junction departs from the called germline gene at one end, perhaps through a read error.

Generated by immunoSEQ multiplex PCR, the TCRdb table keeps only in-frame clones and is missing some. The sample records millions of clones, 80% to 95% being singletons. This sequence joins TRBV20-1 and TRBJ2-7, with D perhaps being TRBD1 or TRBD2 (5 bases each). The sequencing sample was made of naive CD4+ T cells from PBMCs. Stated subset: CD45RA+ positively selected. The receptor was derived from a young man in good health. Some clones in this sample may be carry-over from other donors' samples. CDR3 nucleotides: TGCAGTGCTAGAAGAGGGGACCACATCTTC. This codes for CSARRGDHIF.